The rows below give T cell receptor beta chains drawn from one sample of a study of human T cells and chemical hapten exposure. MiXCR, run by TCRdb on the RACE reads, gives a single entry per CDR3 protein. The table includes tens of thousands of distinct CDR3 sequences, 10% to 11% detected once. The source was whole blood, collected in connection with sensitization to the hapten diphenylcyclopropenone (DPC). These receptor sequences come from a woman between 45 and 60 years old with alopecia areata. Some clones in this sample may be carry-over from other donors' samples. Each CDR3 is given with its conserved first and last residue. The D gene is left open where the match is weak. Clone sizes are given selectively: once, few, many, or a class where the clone is expanded.

abundance,v_gene,d_gene,j_gene,CDR3aa,CDR3nt
many,TRBV18,NA,TRBJ1-5,CASAGANQPQHF,TGTGCCAGCGCAGGGGCCAATCAGCCCCAGCATTTT
many,TRBV7-6,NA,TRBJ1-5,CASSPLGLYSNQPQHF,TGTGCCAGCAGCCCACTGGGACTCTATAGCAATCAGCCCCAGCATTTT
many,TRBV28,TRBD2,TRBJ2-2,CASSPPGLAANTGELFF,TGTGCCAGCAGTCCCCCCGGACTAGCGGCTAACACCGGGGAGCTGTTTTTT
many,TRBV12-3/TRBV12-4,TRBD2,TRBJ2-1,CASRYSGASSYNEQFF,TGTGCCAGCAGGTATAGCGGGGCTAGCTCCTACAATGAGCAGTTCTTC
few,TRBV24-1,NA,TRBJ2-3,CATNRRPSDTQYF,TGTGCCACCAATCGACGGCCGTCAGATACGCAGTATTTT
NA,TRBV28,NA,TRBJ2-4,CASSLTMVAKNIQYF,TGTGCCAGCAGCCTTACGATGGTGGCCAAAAACATTCAGTACTTC
few,TRBV10-2,TRBD2,TRBJ2-7,CASSELAVYEQYF,TGCGCCAGCAGTGAGCTAGCGGTCTACGAGCAGTACTTC
NA,TRBV7-8,NA,TRBJ1-5,CASSFLERRVGQPQHF,TGTGCCAGCAGCTTTCTCGAACGTAGGGTCGGCCAGCCCCAGCATTTT
many,TRBV27,NA,TRBJ2-7,CASSPTGRPYEQYF,TGTGCCAGCAGCCCTACCGGGAGACCCTACGAGCAGTACTTC
many,TRBV20-1,NA,TRBJ1-5,CSATHSNQPQHF,TGCAGTGCCACTCATAGCAATCAGCCCCAGCATTTT
many,TRBV6-5,TRBD1,TRBJ1-5,CASSPGLRGYSNQPQHF,TGTGCCAGCAGTCCGGGCCTCAGGGGGTATAGCAATCAGCCCCAGCATTTT
NA,TRBV29-1,TRBD1,TRBJ1-1,CSVEPGQGWNTEAFF,TGCAGCGTCGAACCAGGACAGGGGTGGAACACTGAAGCTTTCTTT
many,TRBV7-7,TRBD2,TRBJ2-3,CASSLTSGRADTQYF,TGTGCTAGCAGCCTAACTAGCGGGAGGGCGGATACGCAGTATTTT
many,TRBV5-6,TRBD1,TRBJ2-7,CASTRQGYEQYF,TGTGCCAGCACCCGACAGGGATACGAGCAGTACTTC
NA,TRBV6-5,TRBD2,TRBJ2-7,CASTPLAGAYEQYF,TGTGCCAGCACCCCGTTAGCGGGAGCCTACGAGCAGTACTTC
NA,TRBV29-1,NA,TRBJ2-1,CSVAGGAYNEQFF,TGCAGCGTCGCAGGGGGGGCCTACAATGAGCAGTTCTTC
NA,TRBV29-1,NA,TRBJ2-1,CSETIHNEQFF,TGCAGCGAGACTATCCACAATGAGCAGTTCTTC
NA,TRBV24-1,NA,TRBJ2-5,CATSDFGKQETQYF,TGTGCCACCAGTGATTTCGGCAAGCAAGAGACCCAGTACTTC
many,TRBV4-3,NA,TRBJ2-7,CASSQDFMGAGEQYF,TGCGCCAGCAGCCAAGATTTCATGGGGGCCGGAGAGCAGTACTTC
many,TRBV7-9,NA,TRBJ1-4,CASSPQGNLGYEKLFF,TGTGCCAGCAGCCCCCAGGGCAACTTGGGGTATGAAAAACTGTTTTTT
few,TRBV20-1,NA,TRBJ2-5,CSATRTGGGGQETQYF,TGCAGTGCTACCCGAACTGGGGGAGGGGGGCAAGAGACCCAGTACTTC
NA,TRBV29-1,TRBD2,TRBJ2-7,CSVAGTSGTYEQYF,TGCAGCGTTGCGGGTACTAGCGGGACCTACGAGCAGTACTTC
few,TRBV5-4,NA,TRBJ1-1,CASSRTAEEDTEAFF,TGTGCCAGCAGTCGGACGGCCGAGGAGGACACTGAAGCTTTCTTT
NA,TRBV19,TRBD1,TRBJ2-5,CASSAGQAYEETQYF,TGTGCCAGTAGTGCGGGACAGGCCTACGAAGAGACCCAGTACTTC
NA,TRBV20-1,NA,TRBJ1-1,CSARDAEKVTLNTEAFF,TGCAGTGCTAGAGACGCCGAGAAGGTCACCCTGAACACTGAAGCTTTCTTT
few,TRBV2,NA,TRBJ2-3,CASSEAGSGTDTQYF,TGTGCCAGCAGTGAGGCAGGGTCAGGCACAGATACGCAGTATTTT
NA,TRBV5-1,NA,TRBJ2-3,CASSFEWRNTDTQYF,TGCGCCAGCAGTTTCGAGTGGAGGAACACAGATACGCAGTATTTT
many,TRBV12-3/TRBV12-4,TRBD2,TRBJ2-1,CASSPSGKHNEQFF,TGTGCCAGCAGTCCTAGCGGGAAGCACAATGAGCAGTTCTTC
few,TRBV7-2,TRBD1,TRBJ1-6,CASSFQPGQNSPLHF,TGTGCCAGCAGCTTCCAACCGGGACAGAATTCACCCCTCCACTTT
NA,TRBV19,NA,TRBJ2-5,CASSISQTQYF,TGTGCCAGTAGTATTAGTCAGACCCAGTACTTC
many,TRBV25-1,NA,TRBJ2-3,CASSGVAVSTDTQYF,TGTGCCAGCAGTGGAGTAGCGGTTAGCACAGATACGCAGTATTTT
few,TRBV12-3/TRBV12-4,NA,TRBJ2-2,CASSFLGSHTGELFF,TGTGCCAGCAGTTTTCTAGGTTCGCACACCGGGGAGCTGTTTTTT
NA,TRBV29-1,NA,TRBJ1-1,CSVIGQRMNTEAFF,TGCAGCGTTATAGGACAGCGCATGAACACTGAAGCTTTCTTT
few,TRBV4-3,NA,TRBJ2-7,CASSQEAGLTYEQYF,TGCGCCAGCAGCCAAGAGGCGGGTCTAACCTACGAGCAGTACTTC
few,TRBV7-2,NA,TRBJ2-1,CASTLRATALSEQFF,TGTGCCAGCACCTTAAGGGCGACAGCCCTTTCTGAGCAGTTCTTC
few,TRBV13,NA,TRBJ2-6,CASAFSGANVLTF,TGTGCCTCGGCGTTCTCTGGGGCCAACGTCCTGACTTTC
NA,TRBV29-1,TRBD2,TRBJ2-5,CSVGGTSGSGGETQYF,TGCAGCGTTGGGGGGACTAGCGGGAGCGGCGGCGAGACCCAGTACTTC
NA,TRBV7-9,NA,TRBJ2-1,CASSLPPRGWHNEQFF,TGTGCCAGCAGCTTGCCCCCTAGGGGCTGGCACAATGAGCAGTTCTTC
many,TRBV5-1,TRBD1,TRBJ2-1,CASSPRYGDTGGRNEQFF,TGCGCCAGCAGCCCCAGGTACGGAGATACAGGGGGCCGGAATGAGCAGTTCTTC
NA,TRBV20-1,TRBD1,TRBJ1-5,CSARGTLGTGANQPQHF,TGCAGTGCTAGAGGTACTCTCGGGACAGGGGCTAATCAGCCCCAGCATTTT
many,TRBV4-2,NA,TRBJ2-1,CASSQDRSSSYNEQFF,TGTGCCAGCAGCCAAGATAGGAGTAGCTCCTACAATGAGCAGTTCTTC
many,TRBV29-1,NA,TRBJ2-4,CSVVKSEGNQYF,TGCAGCGTTGTTAAGAGCGAAGGAAATCAGTACTTC
many,TRBV7-3,NA,TRBJ2-1,CASSLGAMNEQFF,TGTGCCAGCAGCTTAGGGGCGATGAATGAGCAGTTCTTC
many,TRBV28,NA,TRBJ2-7,CASSFRDEQYF,TGTGCCAGCAGTTTCAGGGATGAGCAGTACTTC
NA,TRBV6-4,NA,TRBJ2-1,CASSDSEGIDEQFF,TGTGCCAGCAGTGACTCTGAGGGCATCGATGAGCAGTTCTTC
NA,TRBV11-3,TRBD2,TRBJ2-2,CASSVPRGSGRANTGELFF,TGTGCCAGCAGCGTACCCCGGGGGAGCGGGAGAGCGAACACCGGGGAGCTGTTTTTT
few,TRBV11-2,NA,TRBJ2-7,CASSLDGAAEQYF,TGTGCCAGCAGCTTAGATGGGGCAGCTGAGCAGTACTTC
many,TRBV2,NA,TRBJ1-6,CASSEQGLNSPLHF,TGTGCCAGCAGTGAACAGGGGCTTAATTCACCCCTCCACTTT
many,TRBV18,TRBD1,TRBJ1-1,CASSASGGYTEAFF,TGTGCCAGCTCCGCGTCAGGGGGGTACACTGAAGCTTTCTTT
NA,TRBV3-1,TRBD2,TRBJ2-5,CASSQGLAGPETQYF,TGTGCCAGCAGCCAAGGACTAGCGGGACCGGAGACCCAGTACTTC
many,TRBV4-2,NA,TRBJ2-6,CASSQGGNSGANVLTF,TGTGCCAGCAGCCAAGGAGGAAACTCTGGGGCCAACGTCCTGACTTTC
NA,TRBV19,TRBD1,TRBJ2-2,CASSMPGQPTNTGELFF,TGTGCCAGTAGTATGCCGGGACAGCCGACGAACACCGGGGAGCTGTTTTTT
many,TRBV29-1,NA,TRBJ1-1,CVGRLNTEAFF,TGCGTGGGGAGACTTAACACTGAAGCTTTCTTT
NA,TRBV29-1,TRBD1,TRBJ1-2,CSAVTGHYGYTF,TGCAGCGCCGTGACAGGGCACTATGGCTACACCTTC
NA,TRBV6-5,NA,TRBJ2-7,CASSSSAHYEQYF,TGTGCCAGCAGTTCCTCGGCCCACTACGAGCAGTACTTC
many,TRBV29-1,TRBD2,TRBJ2-5,CSVAAGGLETQYF,TGCAGCGTTGCGGCGGGAGGGCTGGAGACCCAGTACTTC
many,TRBV5-1,TRBD2,TRBJ2-7,CASSFSGRAFDEQYF,TGCGCCAGCAGCTTTAGCGGGAGGGCCTTCGACGAGCAGTACTTC
few,TRBV7-7,NA,TRBJ2-5,CASSPLRRETQYF,TGTGCCAGCAGCCCCCTTCGCAGAGAGACCCAGTACTTC
many,TRBV14,NA,TRBJ2-7,CASSQEGWVKPRDYEQYF,TGTGCCAGCAGCCAAGAGGGGTGGGTCAAACCGAGGGACTACGAGCAGTACTTC